Below, 26 T cell receptor beta chains from the same sample are listed, as sequenced in a study of blood T cell repertoires in COVID-19. Data came from immunoSEQ multiplex PCR; TCRdb stores just in-frame clones and leaves some out. The sample includes some 260,000 clones, roughly 88% of them seen just once. Sequencing was carried out using peripheral blood. The origin of the receptors is a woman in her 70s with COVID-19, enrolled during active disease.

V is TRBV30 and J is TRBJ1-2, with D possibly matching TRBD1 (5 bases). There are 13 residues in the CDR3. V was pared by 2 bases and J by 7 bases, with 14 bases between. Germline lookup yields CDR1 GTSNPN and CDR2 SVGIG (reference sequence). The CDR3 reads CAWSSPDGGGYTF. The CDR3 DNA is TGTGCCTGGAGTTCCCCTGACGGGGGTGGCTACACCTTC.

The genes are TRBV24-1 and TRBJ2-3; weak D call: TRBD2 (6 bases). V gave up 4 bases and J gave up 5 bases, with 21 bases separating them. Germline V CDR1 and CDR2: KGHDR, SFDVKD. This CDR3 has 17 amino acids. The CDR3 sequence: CATSDPGGTGIEDTQYF. The CDR3 bases are TGTGCCACCAGTGACCCCGGGGGTACGGGGATAGAAGATACGCAGTATTTT.

V gene TRBV3-1 (or the pseudogene TRBV3-2) combines with J gene TRBJ1-2, with 7 bases that match TRBD1. V lost 4 bases to trimming and J lost 0 bases; unmatched junction nucleotides: 14. The CDR3 contains 18 residues. The V gene's germline CDR1 is LGHDT and CDR2 YNNKEL (reference sequence). The CDR3 loop reads CASSPRGQFNIANYGYTF. CDR3 DNA sequence: TGTGCCAGCAGCCCTCGGGGACAGTTTAACATAGCTAACTATGGCTACACCTTC.

The J gene is TRBJ2-7, the V gene TRBV3-1 (or the pseudogene TRBV3-2); D gene uncertain. Trimming removed 2 bases from V and 2 bases from J, with 4 bases in between. This CDR3 region has 12 residues. Germline values: CDR1 LGHDT, CDR2 YNNKEL (reference sequence). The CDR3: CASSQTTYEQYF. The CDR3, as DNA: TGTGCCAGCAGCCAAACAACCTACGAGCAGTACTTC.

This chain joins TRBV5-1 and TRBJ1-5; possible D gene TRBD1, 5 bases. With 0 bases removed from V and 3 bases from J, the gap between germline ends came to 10 bases. Germline V gene data show CDR1 as SGHRS and CDR2 as YFSETQ. This CDR3 contains 15 residues. CDR3 nucleotide sequence: TGCGCCAGCAGCTTGGCGGGGGAGCCCAATCAGCCCCAGCATTTT. As protein: CASSLAGEPNQPQHF.

The chain links TRBV5-1 to TRBJ1-2, with no clear D. Trimming shortened V by 0 bases and J by 5 bases, and 8 bases separated the two germline ends. Germline V lookup: CDR1 SGHRS, CDR2 YFSETQ. The CDR3 has 13 residues. The CDR3 loop is CASSLARNYGYTF. CDR3 DNA: TGCGCCAGCAGCTTGGCCAGGAATTATGGCTACACCTTC.

The chain is built from TRBV6-5 and TRBJ2-1; 9 nucleotides agree with TRBD2. Germline V lookup: CDR1 MNHEY, CDR2 SVGAGI. V shed 0 bases, J shed 7 bases, and the junction held 7 bases outside the gene matches. The CDR3 is 16 amino acids. CDR3 residues: CASSYSTAGGPNEQFF. In nucleotides, the CDR3 is TGTGCCAGCAGTTACTCGACGGCGGGAGGGCCAAATGAGCAGTTCTTC.

CDR3 residues: CASSKQGVNEKLFF. The CDR3 bases are TGTGCCAGCAGCAAACAGGGAGTTAATGAAAAACTGTTTTTT. The rearrangement joins TRBV2 to TRBJ1-4; possible D gene TRBD1, 6 bases. Per the germline V gene, CDR1 is SNHLY and CDR2 is FYNNEI. There are 14 residues in the CDR3. V was cut by 6 bases and J by 4 bases, with 12 bases left in between. Drawing the rest from reference TRBV2 and TRBJ1-4, the complete variable domain is EPEVTQTPSHQVTQMGQEVILRCVPISNHLYFYWYRQILGQKVEFLVSFYNNEISEKSEIFDDQFSVERPDGSNFTLKIRSTKLEDSAMYFCASSKQGVNEKLFFGSGTQLSVL.

The chain joins TRBV5-6 to TRBJ2-7, with D maybe TRBD1 (7 bases). This CDR3 comprises 15 residues. The germline V gene has CDR1 SGHDT and CDR2 YYEEEE. The V end lost 5 bases, the J end lost 3 bases, and 18 bases lay between the germline ends. The CDR3 nucleotides read TGTGCCAGCAGAAGCTCAGGGGGGATCTTCTACGAGCAGTACTTC. Its translation is CASRSSGGIFYEQYF.

The J gene is TRBJ1-2, the V gene TRBV11-3, with a tentative D call TRBD1 (5 bases). The CDR3 is 14 residues long. Per germline, CDR1 SGHNT and CDR2 YENEEA. Trimming left V 0 bases short and J 7 bases short, with 12 bases between. The CDR3 DNA follows: TGTGCCAGCAGCTTAGATTCGACAGATCGTGGCTACACCTTC. This gives the protein CASSLDSTDRGYTF.

This chain links TRBV2 with TRBJ2-7, with TRBD2 matching 11 bases. Germline V CDR1 and CDR2: SNHLY, FYNNEI. J lost 5 bases, V lost 7 bases, and 13 bases had no gene match. The CDR3 has 16 residues. CDR3 sequence: CASTSEGSGRADEQYF. The CDR3 DNA reads as TGTGCCAGCACCTCTGAGGGTAGCGGGAGGGCCGACGAGCAGTACTTC.

With respect to this clone: Other nucleotide sequences in the sample specify the same CDR3. The V gene is TRBV11-3, the J gene TRBJ1-2; D gene ambiguous. V was trimmed by 0 bases and J by 4 bases, leaving 6 bases between them. The CDR3 runs to 13 residues. Germline-derived CDR1 and CDR2 are SGHNT and YENEEA. For the CDR3, the DNA is TGTGCCAGCAGCTTAGATCGGGGCTATGGCTACACCTTC. This gives the protein CASSLDRGYGYTF.

The rearrangement uses TRBV6-6 and TRBJ1-3, with unresolved D. Looked up from germline, CDR1 is MNHNY and CDR2 is SVGAGI (reference sequence). Deletions cut 0 bases from V and 0 bases from J, with 6 bases between. The length of the CDR3 is 15 residues. The chain's CDR3 is CASSYSSGSGNTIYF. The CDR3 DNA sequence: TGTGCCAGCAGTTACTCGAGCGGCTCTGGAAACACCATATATTTT.

The V and J genes are TRBV29-1 and TRBJ2-1; D is possibly TRBD2 (6 bases). This CDR3 contains 14 residues. From germline, CDR1 is SQVTM and CDR2 ANQGSEA. V was shortened by 3 bases and J by 5 bases, with 14 bases between the two germline ends. CDR3 sequence reads: CSVEKSSGNNEQFF. The DNA for the CDR3 is TGCAGCGTTGAGAAGAGTAGCGGAAACAATGAGCAGTTCTTC.

This clone was detected a few times. V gene TRBV28 combines with J gene TRBJ1-1; TRBD1 agrees at 8 bases. This CDR3 has 14 amino acids. Germline V gene sequence: CDR1 MDHEN, CDR2 SYDVKM. With V trimmed by 5 bases and J by 4 bases, 6 bases remained unmatched. As DNA, the CDR3 is TGTGCCAGCAGTCCACAGGGGGTCCCCACTGAAGCTTTCTTT. It translates to CASSPQGVPTEAFF.

As concerns this clone: Different DNA sequences within this sample yield the same CDR3. The chain has TRBV9 and TRBJ2-3; D possibly corresponds to TRBD2 (6 bases). The CDR3 is 12 amino acids. V lost 4 bases, J lost 6 bases, and 9 bases lay in between. Germline CDR1 is SGDLS and CDR2 is YYNGEE. The CDR3 nucleotides are TGTGCCAGCAGCAAGGCGGGGGATACGCAGTATTTT. Translation gives CASSKAGDTQYF.

J is TRBJ1-3 and V is TRBV9; D unresolved. The CDR3 consists of 15 residues. The germline gives CDR1 SGDLS, CDR2 YYNGEE. Trimming stripped 5 bases from V and 0 bases from J, with 12 bases between. The CDR3 DNA follows: TGTGCCAGCAGTTTCGGGATAGGCTCTGGAAACACCATATATTTT. Translation: CASSFGIGSGNTIYF.

The chain combines TRBV10-1 with TRBJ2-3; no firm D call. CDR3 length equals 16 residues. The germline CDR1 and CDR2 sequences are WNHNN and SYGVQD (reference sequence). The V and J ends lost 1 base and 2 bases respectively, with 13 bases between them. The CDR3 bases are TGCGCCAGCAGTGAGTTTCCATTGGCCACCACAGATACGCAGTATTTT. Amino acids: CASSEFPLATTDTQYF.

V usage is TRBV30 and J usage is TRBJ1-4; no clear D. The CDR3 consists of 13 residues. Trimming removed 3 bases from V and 6 bases from J, with 11 bases in between. CDR1 GTSNPN and CDR2 SVGIG come from the germline V gene (reference sequence). The CDR3 region has the DNA TGTGCCTGGAGGGGAGGGTGGGATGAAAAACTGTTTTTT. Protein product: CAWRGGWDEKLFF.

V is TRBV5-1 and J is TRBJ2-1; D is perhaps TRBD2 (5 bases). Per the germline V gene, CDR1 is SGHRS and CDR2 is YFSETQ. The V end lost 9 bases, the J end lost 4 bases, and 11 bases lay between the germline ends. This CDR3 comprises 12 residues. The CDR3 DNA is TGCGCCACCTCTCGGGATTACAATGAGCAGTTCTTC. It specifies CATSRDYNEQFF. Drawing the rest from reference TRBV5-1 and TRBJ2-1, the complete variable domain is KAGVTQTPRYLIKTRGQQVTLSCSPISGHRSVSWYQQTPGQGLQFLFEYFSETQRNKGNFPGRFSGRQFSNSRSEMNVSTLELGDSALYLCATSRDYNEQFFGPGTRLTVL.

The gene calls are TRBV5-8 and TRBJ2-7; no firm D call. The V end was cut by 0 bases, the J end by 3 bases, with 10 bases between. CDR3 length: 14 amino acids. Germline V gives CDR1 SGHTS, CDR2 YDEGEE. Here the CDR3 DNA reads TGTGCCAGCAGCTTGGGAGCAACTCTCTACGAGCAGTACTTC. It is translated as CASSLGATLYEQYF.

This chain joins TRBV5-4 and TRBJ2-2; D gene uncertain. CDR1 is SGHNT, CDR2 YYREEE, per germline (reference sequence). The CDR3 consists of 17 residues. Trimming took 0 bases from V and 4 from J, leaving 16 bases between them. The DNA of the CDR3 is TGTGCCAGCAGCTTGGAATGGGCCACCCTGGGCACCGGGGAGCTGTTTTTT. Translation gives CASSLEWATLGTGELFF.

V and J are TRBV6-5 and TRBJ1-3; D ambiguous. V lost 0 bases and J 4 bases, leaving 10 bases between the germline ends. Germline V CDR1 and CDR2: MNHEY, SVGAGI. CDR3 length equals 15 residues. CDR3 loop: CASSYSMEYGNTIYF. The CDR3 bases are TGTGCCAGCAGTTACTCTATGGAGTACGGAAACACCATATATTTT.

The V gene is TRBV19, the J gene TRBJ1-5; tentative D call: TRBD1 (5 bases). Germline CDR1 and CDR2: LNHDA and SQIVND (reference sequence). This CDR3 has 16 residues. V gave up 5 bases and J gave up 0 bases, with 14 bases separating them. The CDR3 loop is CASSGQGTGSNQPQHF. CDR3 DNA: TGTGCCAGTAGTGGGCAGGGAACGGGTAGCAATCAGCCCCAGCATTTT.

The genes are TRBV15 and TRBJ1-1; TRBD1 might be the D (5 bases). V was shortened by 0 bases and J by 1 base, with 9 bases between the two germline ends. Germline V gene lookup returns CDR1 LNHNV and CDR2 YYDKDF (reference sequence). The length of the CDR3 is 15 residues. CDR3 loop: CATSRDRRGNTEAFF. The CDR3 DNA reads as TGTGCCACCAGCAGAGATCGAAGGGGGAACACTGAAGCTTTCTTT.

The chain combines TRBV7-9 with TRBJ2-6, with 7 positions matching TRBD2. The trim removed 5 bases at V and 2 bases at J, leaving 6 bases unmatched. The CDR3 spans 16 residues. Per germline, CDR1 SEHNR and CDR2 FQNEAQ (reference sequence). The chain's CDR3 is CASSTLRGAGANVLTF. DNA for the CDR3: TGTGCCAGCAGCACCTTACGGGGGGCTGGGGCCAACGTCCTGACTTTC.